The rows below give T cell receptor beta chains drawn from one sample of a study of T-cell memory formation after mild COVID-19. MiXCR, applied by TCRdb to the 5' RACE reads, yields one record per CDR3 protein. Here the sample spans roughly 190,000 distinct CDR3 sequences, about 27% being singletons. What was sequenced was PBMCs or a T cell subset sorted from them (not recorded which). The receptor set was obtained from an adult woman who had mild COVID-19 (a few samples of this study predate the infection). Cell type and time point are not known. Both conserved end residues are part of each CDR3. D genes are given only for firm matches. Rows give clone size only sometimes, using once, few, many, or a class for an expanded clone.

v_call,clone_size,d_call,j_call,cdr3_aa,cdr3_nt
TRBV5-1,few,NA,TRBJ1-6,CASSLVADSPLHF,TGCGCCAGCAGCTTGGTGGCGGATTCACCCCTCCACTTT
TRBV29-1,few,NA,TRBJ2-7,CSVDLGAPYEQYF,TGCAGCGTTGATCTGGGGGCCCCCTACGAGCAGTACTTC
TRBV11-3,few,NA,TRBJ2-3,CASSTPSDTQYF,TGTGCCAGCAGCACCCCGTCAGATACGCAGTATTTT
TRBV6-5,NA,NA,TRBJ1-2,CASSYLGGYGYTF,TGTGCCAGCAGTTACTTGGGGGGCTACGGCTACACCTTC
TRBV7-9,NA,NA,TRBJ2-7,CASSFPGTTSYEQYF,TGTGCCAGCAGCTTTCCCGGGACAACGAGCTACGAGCAGTACTTC
TRBV18,few,NA,TRBJ1-6,CASSLAGQNSPLHF,TGTGCCAGCTCCCTAGCCGGACAGAATTCACCCCTCCACTTT
TRBV2,NA,NA,TRBJ2-2,CASSESRVSRELFF,TGTGCCAGCAGTGAGTCCCGGGTCAGTCGGGAGCTGTTTTTT
TRBV20-1,few,NA,TRBJ1-5,CSARSGATSNQPQHF,TGCAGTGCTAGATCCGGCGCGACTAGCAATCAGCCCCAGCATTTT
TRBV7-3,NA,NA,TRBJ1-1,CASSLHGTPGTEAFF,TGTGCCAGCAGCCTGCACGGGACGCCTGGCACTGAAGCTTTCTTT
TRBV19,many,TRBD2,TRBJ2-1,CASSILAGEGSYNEQFF,TGTGCCAGTAGTATACTAGCGGGGGAGGGTTCCTACAATGAGCAGTTCTTC
TRBV7-9,few,TRBD2,TRBJ2-1,CASSSTGTSSYNEQFF,TGTGCCAGCAGCTCGACCGGGACTAGCTCCTACAATGAGCAGTTCTTC
TRBV9,NA,NA,TRBJ2-7,CASSAGDYEQYF,TGTGCCAGCAGCGCCGGGGACTACGAGCAGTACTTC
TRBV7-2,few,TRBD2,TRBJ2-1,CASSWTSGPPNEQFF,TGTGCCAGCAGCTGGACTAGCGGGCCGCCCAATGAGCAGTTCTTC
TRBV12-5,NA,TRBD2,TRBJ2-3,CASGSSGGGATDTQYF,TGTGCTAGTGGTTCCTCCGGCGGGGGGGCGACAGATACGCAGTATTTT
TRBV24-1,few,NA,TRBJ2-4,CATSDSSGGLGNIQYF,TGTGCCACCAGTGATTCCTCAGGGGGACTTGGGAACATTCAGTACTTC
TRBV5-6,NA,NA,TRBJ2-1,CASSLGRFSSYNEQFF,TGTGCCAGCAGCTTGGGAAGGTTTAGCTCCTACAATGAGCAGTTCTTC
TRBV15,NA,NA,TRBJ1-2,CATGRPLSNYGYTF,TGTGCCACTGGTCGGCCCCTCTCTAACTATGGCTACACCTTC
TRBV11-3,NA,NA,TRBJ1-1,CASSSPGGMDTEAFF,TGTGCCAGCAGTTCCCCTGGTGGGATGGACACTGAAGCTTTCTTT
TRBV10-3,NA,NA,TRBJ2-3,CAISTRDISTDTQYF,TGTGCCATCAGCACCCGGGACATTAGCACAGATACGCAGTATTTT
TRBV2,NA,TRBD2,TRBJ2-1,CASRTSGSFPSEFF,TGTGCCAGCAGGACTAGCGGGAGCTTTCCAAGCGAGTTCTTC
TRBV6-6,few,NA,TRBJ2-5,CASRDLLKETQYF,TGTGCCAGCAGAGATCTTTTGAAAGAGACCCAGTACTTC
TRBV12-3/TRBV12-4,NA,TRBD2,TRBJ2-2,CASRGVLDTGELFF,TGTGCCAGCCGGGGGGTTTTAGACACCGGGGAGCTGTTTTTT
TRBV7-9,NA,TRBD1,TRBJ2-1,CASSSFSRDRGGNEQFF,TGTGCCAGCAGCTCTTTTTCCCGGGACAGGGGGGGCAATGAGCAGTTCTTC
TRBV7-3,many,NA,TRBJ2-5,CASSGVPQETQYF,TGTGCCAGCAGTGGGGTACCCCAAGAGACCCAGTACTTC
TRBV12-3/TRBV12-4,many,TRBD1,TRBJ1-1,CASSRQGNTEAFF,TGTGCCAGCAGCCGACAGGGGAACACTGAAGCTTTCTTT
TRBV5-1,NA,TRBD1,TRBJ1-1,CASREGQMEAFF,TGCGCCAGCAGGGAGGGACAGATGGAAGCTTTCTTT
TRBV15,NA,NA,TRBJ2-4,CATSRDGHTINIQYF,TGTGCCACCAGCAGAGATGGACATACTATAAACATTCAGTACTTC
TRBV20-1,NA,NA,TRBJ2-3,CSARDQENVSGDTQYF,TGCAGTGCTAGAGACCAGGAGAACGTCAGTGGAGATACGCAGTATTTT
TRBV7-6,NA,TRBD2,TRBJ2-1,CASSFRGGEYNEQFF,TGTGCCAGCAGCTTTCGGGGGGGAGAATACAATGAGCAGTTCTTC